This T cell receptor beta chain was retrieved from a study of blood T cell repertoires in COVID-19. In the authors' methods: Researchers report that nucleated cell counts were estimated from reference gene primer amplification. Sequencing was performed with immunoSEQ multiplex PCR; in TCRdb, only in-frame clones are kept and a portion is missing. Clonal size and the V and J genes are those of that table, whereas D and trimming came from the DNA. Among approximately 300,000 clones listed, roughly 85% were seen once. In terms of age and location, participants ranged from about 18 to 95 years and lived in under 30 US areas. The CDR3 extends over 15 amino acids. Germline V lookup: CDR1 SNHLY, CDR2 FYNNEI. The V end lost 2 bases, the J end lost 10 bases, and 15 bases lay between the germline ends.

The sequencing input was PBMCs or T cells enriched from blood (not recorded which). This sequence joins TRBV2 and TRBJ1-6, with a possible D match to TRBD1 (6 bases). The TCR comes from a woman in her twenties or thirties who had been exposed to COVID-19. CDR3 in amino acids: CASSEITGKGSPLHF. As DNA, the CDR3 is TGTGCCAGCAGTGAAATTACAGGGAAAGGCTCACCCCTCCACTTT.